Listed here are 7 T cell receptor beta chains from one sample, sequenced in a study of blood T cell repertoires in COVID-19. TCRdb's table, derived via immunoSEQ multiplex PCR, lists solely in-frame clones and lacks some. The data contain more than 85,000 clones, approximately 79% of them seen just once; the ten biggest clones take up more than 15%. Sequences were obtained from peripheral blood. These receptors all come from an elderly woman with active or convalescent COVID-19.

V and J are TRBV19 and TRBJ1-2; 7 bases are a match to TRBD1. J lost 7 bases, V lost 3 bases, and 20 bases had no gene match. Germline loops: CDR1 LNHDA, CDR2 SQIVND (reference sequence). The CDR3 runs to 18 residues. The CDR3 coding sequence is TGTGCCAGTAGTATGGTTGGTGACAGGGCGGTTTTCGAGAGTGGCTACACCTTC. This encodes CASSMVGDRAVFESGYTF.

This rearrangement joins TRBV6-1 to TRBJ2-2; D is ambiguous. Trimming removed 2 bases from V and 1 base from J, with 8 bases in between. CDR1 and CDR2 (germline): MNHNS, SASEGT. This CDR3 is 15 amino acids long. The CDR3 region has the DNA TGTGCCAGCAGTGAACAGCGTCGGAACACCGGGGAGCTGTTTTTT. Translated: CASSEQRRNTGELFF.

The CDR3 nucleotides read TGTGCCAGCAGTGAAGGGCCTTGGCACTACGAGCAGTACTTC. Residues: CASSEGPWHYEQYF. The V gene is TRBV6-1, the J gene TRBJ2-7; D is ambiguous. Trimming pared 1 base from V and 3 bases from J, leaving 10 bases between. Germline V gene sequence: CDR1 MNHNS, CDR2 SASEGT. CDR3 length equals 14 residues.

V is TRBV6-2 or TRBV6-3 and J is TRBJ2-1, with D possibly TRBD2 on 6 matching bases. With 4 bases removed from V and 4 bases from J, the gap between germline ends came to 20 bases. The CDR3 runs to 17 residues. CDR1 is MNHEY and CDR2 is SVGEGT in the germline V gene. The CDR3 loop reads CASSSAVPAGNYNEQFF. The DNA for the CDR3 is TGTGCCAGCAGTTCTGCCGTCCCCGCGGGAAATTACAATGAGCAGTTCTTC.

This chain uses TRBV2 with TRBJ1-2; D unresolved. Germline V gene sequence: CDR1 SNHLY, CDR2 FYNNEI. Trimming removed 7 bases from V and 2 bases from J, with 5 bases in between. CDR3 length equals 11 residues. CDR3 in DNA: TGTGCCAGCAAACAGAACTATGGCTACACCTTC. Its translation: CASKQNYGYTF.

This chain uses TRBV30 with TRBJ2-1; D perhaps matches TRBD1 (8 bases). Trimming shortened V by 4 bases and J by 1 base, and 14 bases separated the two germline ends. Per the germline V gene, CDR1 is GTSNPN and CDR2 is SVGIG (reference sequence). The CDR3 has 15 amino acids. CDR3: CAWTYRGGSYNEQFF. The DNA for the CDR3 is TGTGCCTGGACCTACAGGGGGGGGTCCTACAATGAGCAGTTCTTC. The full variable domain, in which reference TRBV30 and TRBJ2-1 provide the parts outside the CDR3, is SQTIHQWPATLVQPVGSPLSLECTVEGTSNPNLYWYRQAAGRGLQLLFYSVGIGQISSEVPQNLSASRPQDRQFILSSKKLLLSDSGFYLCAWTYRGGSYNEQFFGPGTRLTVL.

The V and J genes are TRBV19 and TRBJ2-2; 11 positions agree with TRBD1. Germline CDR1 reads LNHDA; CDR2 reads SQIVND (reference sequence). This CDR3 has 17 residues. V lost 3 bases, J lost 5 bases, and 8 bases stayed unmatched. The CDR3 protein is CASSIGQGARTTGELFF. The CDR3 nucleotides read TGTGCCAGTAGTATCGGACAGGGGGCACGAACGACCGGGGAGCTGTTTTTT.